This entry concerns a single T cell receptor beta chain. These data are taken from a study of control samples from healthy donors and cancer patients. The CDR3 runs 13 residues. The germline gives CDR1 LGHNT, CDR2 FRNRAP. Trimming took 6 bases from V and 8 from J; bases not matched to a gene: 9. Profiling relied on immunoSEQ multiplex PCR, and the TCRdb table lists in-frame clones only, not all of them. The sample yields roughly 63,000 clones, roughly 90% seen once. The chain has TRBV12-5 and TRBJ1-1, with TRBD1 identical over 7 bases. This receptor was identified in a man aged 55 to 70 with colorectal cancer. Material for sequencing was PBMCs. The DNA for the CDR3 is TGTGCTAGTGGGAAGACAGGGCCGGGGGAAGCTTTCTTT. Its protein is CASGKTGPGEAFF.